The source of this T cell receptor beta chain is a study of blood T cell repertoires in COVID-19. The CDR3 has 16 residues. Trimming removed 4 bases at V and 2 bases at J, with 18 bases between. CDR1 SGHNT and CDR2 YYREEE come from the germline V gene (reference sequence). TCRdb's table, derived via immunoSEQ multiplex PCR, lists solely in-frame clones and lacks some. The sample contains under 250,000 clones, 70% to 90% of which appear only once. Sequenced input: PBMCs or T cells enriched from blood (not recorded which). The TCR sequence derives from a man aged 25-45 years who had recovered from COVID-19. The V call is TRBV5-4, the J call TRBJ1-2; perhaps TRBD1 as D (5 bases). CDR3: CASSPLTPTENYGYTF. The CDR3 nucleotides are TGTGCCAGCAGCCCACTAACCCCGACAGAAAACTATGGCTACACCTTC.